These 19 T cell receptor beta chains share one sample of origin, sequenced in a study of blood T cell repertoires in COVID-19. Profiling relied on immunoSEQ multiplex PCR, and the TCRdb table lists in-frame clones only, not all of them. Of fewer than 300,000 clones detected, approximately 84% appear once; the ten largest clones hold roughly 1.5%. Input material: peripheral blood. These receptors originate from a human donor with COVID-19, enrolled during active disease. The donor label of this sample is uncertain.

V gene TRBV21-1 combines with J gene TRBJ2-7; the DNA was not used to check the table's D call, TRBD2. TRBV21-1 is described as a pseudogene. CDR3 length: 17 amino acids. The chain's CDR3 is CASSKRDSGLSSYEQYF. In DNA form, the CDR3 reads TGTGCCAGCAGCAAACGCGATAGCGGTCTTAGCTCCTACGAGCAGTACTTC.

The chain combines TRBV4-1 with TRBJ2-7; the D gene is possibly TRBD1 (6 bases). V was shortened by 0 bases and J by 2 bases, with 14 bases between the two germline ends. The CDR3 consists of 16 residues. The germline CDR1 and CDR2 sequences are MGHRA and YSYEKL. The CDR3 reads CASSQDPGRGTYEQYF. CDR3 in DNA: TGCGCCAGCAGCCAAGACCCGGGCAGGGGCACCTACGAGCAGTACTTC.

The table lists this clone with a count of one. The genes are TRBV9 and TRBJ1-1; the match to TRBD1 covers 9 bases. The V and J ends lost 0 bases and 1 base, in that order; junction bases with no gene match: 4. The germline V gene has CDR1 SGDLS and CDR2 YYNGEE. The CDR3 is made up of 16 amino acids. The DNA of the CDR3 is TGTGCCAGCAGCGTAGACGGACAGGGGACGAACACTGAAGCTTTCTTT. Its translation is CASSVDGQGTNTEAFF.

The chain joins TRBV7-6 to TRBJ2-2, with 7 nucleotides matching TRBD2. The CDR3 extends over 15 amino acids. The ends lost 5 bases at V and 4 bases at J; junction bases unmatched: 7. Germline V lookup: CDR1 SGHVS, CDR2 FNYEAQ. Here the CDR3 DNA reads TGTGCCAGCAGCCGGCAGACTAGCTTCACCGGGGAGCTGTTTTTT. Encoded protein: CASSRQTSFTGELFF.

This chain uses TRBV28 with TRBJ1-1; D perhaps matches TRBD1 (5 bases). The V gene lost 4 bases and the J gene lost 5 bases, with 11 bases spanning the gap. This CDR3 is built from 13 residues. Germline assignment: CDR1 MDHEN and CDR2 SYDVKM. Written as DNA, the CDR3 is TGTGCCAGCAGTTCAGGGTACATAACTGAAGCTTTCTTT. It translates to CASSSGYITEAFF.

This rearrangement joins TRBV28 to TRBJ2-7; 9 positions agree with TRBD1. Germline trimming cut 4 bases from V and 0 bases from J; bases unmatched to any gene: 7. Per the germline V gene, CDR1 is MDHEN and CDR2 is SYDVKM. This CDR3 spans 16 amino acids. CDR3 residues: CASSWGQGAGSYEQYF. The CDR3 DNA is TGTGCCAGCAGTTGGGGACAGGGTGCGGGCTCCTACGAGCAGTACTTC.

V and J are TRBV6-6 and TRBJ2-1, with 10 bases fitting TRBD1. Per germline, CDR1 MNHNY and CDR2 SVGAGI (reference sequence). V shed 2 bases and J 5 bases; nucleotides not matched to a gene: 6. The CDR3 runs to 16 residues. In nucleotides, the CDR3 is TGTGCCAGCAGTTACGGCTCAGGGACAGGGGACAATGAGCAGTTCTTC. Its translation: CASSYGSGTGDNEQFF.

V usage is TRBV18 and J usage is TRBJ1-1; 8 bases match TRBD1. The CDR3 totals 16 residues. Germline V gene data show CDR1 as KGHSH and CDR2 as LQKENI. J was trimmed by 5 bases and V by 4 bases; bases with no gene match: 12. The CDR3 nucleotides are TGTGCCAGCTCACTCAACCTCGGACAGGGAGGGACTGAAGCTTTCTTT. Amino acids: CASSLNLGQGGTEAFF.

The chain couples TRBV5-5 to TRBJ2-3; D gene unclear. The CDR3 runs to 15 residues. Germline-derived CDR1 and CDR2 are SGHKS and YYEKEE (reference sequence). Trimming took off 2 bases at V and 0 bases at J, with 10 bases between the two ends. CDR3 nucleotide sequence: TGTGCCAGCAGCTTTTCCGGTTTTAGCACAGATACGCAGTATTTT. Its translation: CASSFSGFSTDTQYF.

This rearrangement joins TRBV19 to TRBJ1-2; 9 bases are shared with TRBD1. Germline loops: CDR1 LNHDA, CDR2 SQIVND (reference sequence). This CDR3 is built from 14 residues. Trimming at V came to 5 bases and at J to 4 bases, leaving 5 bases not matched to a gene. CDR3 protein: CASSWDRESYGYTF. CDR3 bases: TGTGCCAGTAGTTGGGACAGGGAGTCCTATGGCTACACCTTC. Using reference TRBV19 and TRBJ1-2 for the parts outside the CDR3, the full variable domain is DGGITQSPKYLFRKEGQNVTLSCEQNLNHDAMYWYRQDPGQGLRLIYYSQIVNDFQKGDIAEGYSVSREKKESFPLTVTSAQKNPTAFYLCASSWDRESYGYTFGSGTRLTVV.

This chain links TRBV7-6 with TRBJ1-4, with D possibly being TRBD1 (5 bases). The germline gives CDR1 SGHVS, CDR2 FNYEAQ. The CDR3 has 17 amino acids. Trimming shortened V by 4 bases and J by 3 bases, and 18 bases separated the two germline ends. In DNA, the CDR3 is TGTGCCAGCAGCTCCGGGGCGTGGGGGGAGCCTAATGAAAAACTGTTTTTT. This sequence encodes CASSSGAWGEPNEKLFF.

The chain recombines TRBV9 with TRBJ1-4, with unresolved D. CDR3 length: 15 amino acids. Germline CDR1 SGDLS, CDR2 YYNGEE. Trimming removed 0 bases at V and 8 bases at J, with 14 bases between. The CDR3 nucleotides read TGTGCCAGCAGCGTAGCTATTTACCCCGGGGAAAAACTGTTTTTT. It translates to CASSVAIYPGEKLFF.

This clone was detected only a few times. The chain links TRBV5-4 to TRBJ1-2; no firm D call. The CDR3 sequence is 13 residues long. V dropped 0 bases and J dropped 3 bases, with 6 bases sitting between them. Germline V gene lookup returns CDR1 SGHNT and CDR2 YYREEE (reference sequence). The CDR3 bases are TGTGCCAGCAGCTTGGGAGGAGACTATGGCTACACCTTC. Translation: CASSLGGDYGYTF.

This chain links TRBV3-1 (or the pseudogene TRBV3-2) with TRBJ2-7, with D perhaps TRBD1 (6 bases). The CDR3 has 17 residues. Germline V gene sequence: CDR1 LGHDT, CDR2 YNNKEL (reference sequence). V shed 4 bases and J shed 0 bases, with 19 bases lying between them. CDR3: CASSPIQGNRNSYEQYF. The CDR3 region has the DNA TGTGCCAGCAGCCCTATCCAGGGGAACCGAAACTCCTACGAGCAGTACTTC.

This chain joins TRBV9 and TRBJ2-7, with no clear D. The CDR3 length is 15 residues. Trimming pared 1 base from V and 3 bases from J, leaving 14 bases between. Per germline, CDR1 SGDLS and CDR2 YYNGEE. The CDR3 loop reads CASSVLDNPNYEQYF. The CDR3 DNA reads TGTGCCAGCAGCGTATTAGACAATCCAAACTACGAGCAGTACTTC.

This clone was counted between two and nine times. The chain employs TRBV7-3 and TRBJ2-1; 8 positions match TRBD2. Germline V gives CDR1 SGHTA, CDR2 FQGTGA. V was pared by 5 bases and J by 7 bases, with 10 bases of the junction left unmatched. This CDR3 contains 15 residues. The CDR3 DNA reads TGTGCCAGCAGCGCAACTAGCGGACTAATTAATGAGCAGTTCTTC. Its translation is CASSATSGLINEQFF.

The rearrangement joins TRBV6-5 to TRBJ2-2; TRBD1 matches 8 bases. In germline, CDR1 is MNHEY, CDR2 SVGAGI. Germline trimming cut 2 bases from V and 6 bases from J; bases unmatched to any gene: 2. CDR3 length equals 14 residues. The CDR3 DNA reads as TGTGCCAGCAGTTACCTACAGGGGGCCGGGGAGCTGTTTTTT. Amino acid sequence: CASSYLQGAGELFF.

This clone came up a few times. The chain employs TRBV7-2 and TRBJ2-7; 12 positions match TRBD2. Losses at the gene ends were 5 bases for V and 2 bases for J; bases not matched to a gene: 4. Germline V gene sequence: CDR1 SGHTA, CDR2 FQGNSA. The CDR3 loop spans 15 amino acids. CDR3 coding DNA: TGTGCCAGCAGCCCTACTAGCGGGAGGACCTACGAGCAGTACTTC. Its protein is CASSPTSGRTYEQYF.

V and J are TRBV9 and TRBJ2-6, with a possible D match to TRBD2 (6 bases). The germline V gene encodes CDR1 SGDLS and CDR2 YYNGEE. This CDR3 has 16 amino acids. V lost 0 bases and J 2 bases, leaving 9 bases between the germline ends. CDR3 nucleotides: TGTGCCAGCAGCGTAGGCACGGGGGCTGGGGCCAACGTCCTGACTTTC. Amino acid sequence: CASSVGTGAGANVLTF.